This T cell receptor (beta chain) derives from a study of blood T cell repertoires in COVID-19. The cohort comprised adults aged 18 to 89 years residing in 20 to 30 US areas. Assay used: immunoSEQ multiplex PCR; TCRdb lists only in-frame clones, some missing. This sample has 70,000 to 90,000 clones, with around 89% found just once. In germline, CDR1 is SGDLS, CDR2 YYNGEE. Trimming at V came to 3 bases and at J to 5 bases, leaving 3 bases not matched to a gene. The CDR3 totals 15 residues. The sequencing input was PBMCs or T cells enriched from blood (not recorded which). V gene TRBV9 combines with J gene TRBJ1-6, with TRBD1 matching over 9 bases. This receptor was identified in a woman in her fifties or sixties with acute COVID-19. The chain's CDR3 is CASSARQGDNSPLHF. The DNA of the CDR3 is TGTGCCAGCAGCGCTCGACAGGGGGATAATTCACCCCTCCACTTT.